The 14 T cell receptor beta chains in this list originate from one sample, sequenced in a study of blood T cell repertoires in COVID-19. Clones were read by immunoSEQ multiplex PCR, and TCRdb kept only the in-frame ones, dropping some. Among hundreds of thousands of clones, 65% to 90% were seen once, and the ten largest hold approximately 4.8%. The source material was PBMCs or T cells enriched from blood (not recorded which). Receptor source: a woman aged 25 to 45 who had been exposed to COVID-19.

The chain recombines TRBV29-1 with TRBJ2-7, with a possible D match to TRBD2 (7 bases). V was shortened by 7 bases and J by 6 bases, with 13 bases between the two germline ends. The CDR3 has 11 residues. CDR1 is SQVTM, CDR2 ANQGSEA, per germline. Written as DNA, the CDR3 is TGCAGCGCTCAAGGGGGGGGCGAGCAGTACTTC. Translated, it gives CSAQGGGEQYF.

This sequence joins TRBV19 and TRBJ1-2, with 7 bases fitting TRBD1. Germline CDR1 is LNHDA and CDR2 is SQIVND (reference sequence). V lost 7 bases and J lost 3; bases outside the gene matches: 14. The CDR3 spans 16 residues. DNA for the CDR3: TGTGCCAGTACACGAACGACAGGGACTGGGTACTATGGCTACACCTTC. It yields the protein CASTRTTGTGYYGYTF.

This clone was seen once. The V call is TRBV15, the J call TRBJ2-7, with 8 bases that match TRBD1. With 5 bases clipped from V and 9 bases from J, the junction kept 12 bases outside the gene matches. The germline gives CDR1 LNHNV, CDR2 YYDKDF (reference sequence). The CDR3 has 14 amino acids. CDR3 bases: TGTGCCACCAGCTCTGCAGGGGGCCTACGAGGGCAGTACTTC. Amino acids: CATSSAGGLRGQYF.

The J gene is TRBJ2-7, the V gene TRBV21-1; the DNA was not used to check the table's D call, TRBD2. TRBV21-1 is described as a pseudogene. The CDR3 covers 16 residues. The CDR3 DNA reads TGTGCCAGCAGCAGCCCCTTTGAGGCGGGTATCTACGAGCAGTACTTC. Encoded protein: CASSSPFEAGIYEQYF.

This clone was observed at least ten times. This chain links TRBV2 with TRBJ1-3; 7 nucleotides match TRBD1. This CDR3 spans 16 amino acids. V was pared by 8 bases and J by 0 bases, with 10 bases of the junction left unmatched. Germline CDR1 is SNHLY and CDR2 is FYNNEI. The CDR3 bases are TGTGCCAGCGGGGGATACCGGGACAGCTCTGGAAACACCATATATTTT. It is translated as CASGGYRDSSGNTIYF.

J is TRBJ2-6 and V is TRBV3-1 (or the pseudogene TRBV3-2); TRBD2 agrees at 9 bases. This CDR3 contains 17 residues. From germline, CDR1 is LGHDT and CDR2 YNNKEL (reference sequence). V was clipped by 1 base and J by 0 bases; unmatched bases: 1. CDR3 sequence reads: CASSQGTSVSGANVLTF. CDR3 nucleotides: TGTGCCAGCAGCCAAGGGACTAGCGTCTCTGGGGCCAACGTCCTGACTTTC.

The J gene is TRBJ1-6, the V gene TRBV7-2; D may be TRBD1 (6 bases). CDR3 size: 14 residues. The germline gives CDR1 SGHTA, CDR2 FQGNSA. The V and J ends lost 5 bases and 7 bases respectively, with 12 bases between them. CDR3 in amino acids: CASSPGQSNSPLHF. The CDR3 nucleotides are TGTGCCAGCAGCCCGGGACAATCAAATTCACCCCTCCACTTT. The full variable domain, in which reference TRBV7-2 and TRBJ1-6 provide the parts outside the CDR3, is GAGVSQSPSNKVTEKGKDVELRCDPISGHTALYWYRQSLGQGLEFLIYFQGNSAPDKSGLPSDRFSAERTGGSVSTLTIQRTQQEDSAVYLCASSPGQSNSPLHFGNGTRLTVT.

This sequence joins TRBV7-3 and TRBJ2-2; D ambiguous. This CDR3 comprises 15 residues. CDR1 and CDR2 from the germline V gene are SGHTA and FQGTGA. Trimming removed 4 bases at V and 6 bases at J, with 15 bases between. The CDR3 bases are TGTGCCAGCAGCTCCAATCGGGTCTCACCCGGGGAGCTGTTTTTT. Protein: CASSSNRVSPGELFF.

This chain's CDR3 is CASSYRGSQPQHF. The CDR3 coding sequence is TGTGCCAGCAGTTACAGGGGGAGTCAGCCCCAGCATTTT. The J gene is TRBJ1-5, the V gene TRBV27, with 8 nucleotides matching TRBD1. The V and J ends lost 4 bases and 6 bases, in that order; junction bases with no gene match: 2. The CDR3 loop spans 13 amino acids. CDR1 MNHEY and CDR2 SMNVEV come from the germline V gene (reference sequence).

The chain combines TRBV5-1 with TRBJ1-3; TRBD1 matches at 11 bases. Germline CDR1 is SGHRS and CDR2 is YFSETQ. Losses at the gene ends were 0 bases for V and 4 bases for J; bases not matched to a gene: 6. CDR3 length: 17 amino acids. In nucleotides, the CDR3 is TGCGCCAGCAGCTTGGTGGGGACAGGGGGTTCCGGAAACACCATATATTTT. Translation gives CASSLVGTGGSGNTIYF. The whole variable domain, filled in from reference TRBV5-1 and TRBJ1-3, reads KAGVTQTPRYLIKTRGQQVTLSCSPISGHRSVSWYQQTPGQGLQFLFEYFSETQRNKGNFPGRFSGRQFSNSRSEMNVSTLELGDSALYLCASSLVGTGGSGNTIYFGEGSWLTVV.

The V gene is TRBV27, the J gene TRBJ1-1, with TRBD1 as a possible D gene (5 bases). This CDR3 region has 15 residues. V dropped 6 bases and J dropped 4 bases, with 18 bases sitting between them. Germline V gene lookup returns CDR1 MNHEY and CDR2 SMNVEV (reference sequence). This CDR3 reads CASSPRLMGGTEAFF. The DNA of the CDR3 is TGTGCCAGCAGCCCCCGACTTATGGGGGGCACTGAAGCTTTCTTT.

The rearrangement links TRBV3-1 (or the pseudogene TRBV3-2) to TRBJ1-1; the D gene is possibly TRBD1 (6 bases). V was trimmed by 4 bases and J by 1 base, leaving 13 bases between them. The CDR3 is 15 amino acids. Germline-derived CDR1 and CDR2 are LGHDT and YNNKEL (reference sequence). The CDR3 sequence is CASSRRTAQNTEAFF. In nucleotides, the CDR3 is TGTGCCAGCAGCCGGCGGACAGCTCAGAACACTGAAGCTTTCTTT.

The V and J genes are TRBV19 and TRBJ1-6; 7 bases agree with TRBD1. The CDR3 runs to 14 residues. The V gene end was trimmed by 5 bases and the J gene end by 5 bases; junction bases not matched to a gene: 3. CDR1 and CDR2 from the germline V gene are LNHDA and SQIVND (reference sequence). DNA for the CDR3: TGTGCCAGTAGTGACAGGGCGAATAATTCACCCCTCCACTTT. Encoded protein: CASSDRANNSPLHF. The full variable domain, completed using reference TRBV19 and TRBJ1-6, is DGGITQSPKYLFRKEGQNVTLSCEQNLNHDAMYWYRQDPGQGLRLIYYSQIVNDFQKGDIAEGYSVSREKKESFPLTVTSAQKNPTAFYLCASSDRANNSPLHFGNGTRLTVT.

A word on this clone: At the DNA level, this CDR3 is encoded by other sequences in the same sample as well. The chain employs TRBV27 and TRBJ1-5; possibly TRBD1 for D (5 bases). V was trimmed by 2 bases and J by 4 bases, leaving 12 bases between them. Germline V gene lookup returns CDR1 MNHEY and CDR2 SMNVEV (reference sequence). CDR3 length equals 15 residues. CDR3 protein: CASSLRGLGNQPQHF. The CDR3 DNA sequence: TGTGCCAGCAGTTTAAGGGGACTGGGTAATCAGCCCCAGCATTTT.